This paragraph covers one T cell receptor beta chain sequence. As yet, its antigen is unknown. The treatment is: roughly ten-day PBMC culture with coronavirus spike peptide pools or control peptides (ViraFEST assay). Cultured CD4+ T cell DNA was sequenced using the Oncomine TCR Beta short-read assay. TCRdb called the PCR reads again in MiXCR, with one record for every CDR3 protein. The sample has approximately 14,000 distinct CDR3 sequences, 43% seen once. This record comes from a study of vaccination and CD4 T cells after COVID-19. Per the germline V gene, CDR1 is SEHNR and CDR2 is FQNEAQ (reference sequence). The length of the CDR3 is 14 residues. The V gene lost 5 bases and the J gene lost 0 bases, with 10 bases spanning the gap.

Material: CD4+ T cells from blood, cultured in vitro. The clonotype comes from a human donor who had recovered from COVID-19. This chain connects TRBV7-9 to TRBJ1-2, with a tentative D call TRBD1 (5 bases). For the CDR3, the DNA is TGTGCCAGCAGCCCGGGGACCTCTAACTATGGCTACACCTTC. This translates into CASSPGTSNYGYTF.